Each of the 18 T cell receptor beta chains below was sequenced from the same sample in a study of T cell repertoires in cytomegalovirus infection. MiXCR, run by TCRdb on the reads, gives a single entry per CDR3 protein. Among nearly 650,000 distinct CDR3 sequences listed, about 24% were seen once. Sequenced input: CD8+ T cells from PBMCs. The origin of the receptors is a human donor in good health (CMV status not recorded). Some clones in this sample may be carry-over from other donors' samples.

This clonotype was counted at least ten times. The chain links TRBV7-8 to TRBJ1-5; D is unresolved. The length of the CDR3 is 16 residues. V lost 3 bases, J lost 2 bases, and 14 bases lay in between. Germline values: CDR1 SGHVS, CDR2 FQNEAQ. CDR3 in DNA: TGTGCCAGCAGCTTTGTCCCCTTGGGAGGCAATCAGCCCCAGCATTTT. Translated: CASSFVPLGGNQPQHF.

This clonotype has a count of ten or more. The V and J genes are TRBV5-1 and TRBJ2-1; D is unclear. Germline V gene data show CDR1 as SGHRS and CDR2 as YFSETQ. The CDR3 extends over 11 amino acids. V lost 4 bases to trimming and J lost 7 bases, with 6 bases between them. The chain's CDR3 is CASSAPNEQFF. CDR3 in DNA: TGCGCCAGCAGCGCCCCTAATGAGCAGTTCTTC.

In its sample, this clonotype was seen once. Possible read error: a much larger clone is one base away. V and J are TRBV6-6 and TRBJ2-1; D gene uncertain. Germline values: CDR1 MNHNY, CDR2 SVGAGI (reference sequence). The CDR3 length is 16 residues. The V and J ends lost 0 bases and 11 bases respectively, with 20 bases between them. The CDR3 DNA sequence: TGTGCCAGCAGTTACTCTTACTCAAAGAGGCGGAATAAGCAGTTCTTC. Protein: CASSYSYSKRRNKQFF.

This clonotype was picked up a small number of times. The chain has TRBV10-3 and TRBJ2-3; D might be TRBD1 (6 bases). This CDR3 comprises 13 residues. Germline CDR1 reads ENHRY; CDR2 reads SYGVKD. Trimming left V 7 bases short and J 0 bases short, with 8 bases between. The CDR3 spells CAITGASTDTQYF. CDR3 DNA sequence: TGTGCCATCACAGGGGCTAGCACAGATACGCAGTATTTT.

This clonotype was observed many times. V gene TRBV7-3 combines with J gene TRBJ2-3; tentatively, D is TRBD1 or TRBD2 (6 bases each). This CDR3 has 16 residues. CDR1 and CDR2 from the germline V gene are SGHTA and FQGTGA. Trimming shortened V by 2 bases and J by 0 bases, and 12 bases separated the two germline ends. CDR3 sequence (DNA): TGTGCCAGCAGCTTACTTCCGGGGGCGAGCACAGATACGCAGTATTTT. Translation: CASSLLPGASTDTQYF.

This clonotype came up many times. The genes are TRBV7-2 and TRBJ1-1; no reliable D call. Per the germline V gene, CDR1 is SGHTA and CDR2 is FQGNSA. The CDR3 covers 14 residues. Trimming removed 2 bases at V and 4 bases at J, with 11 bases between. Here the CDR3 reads CASSLKLAGTEAFF. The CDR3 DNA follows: TGTGCCAGCAGCTTAAAGTTAGCGGGCACTGAAGCTTTCTTT.

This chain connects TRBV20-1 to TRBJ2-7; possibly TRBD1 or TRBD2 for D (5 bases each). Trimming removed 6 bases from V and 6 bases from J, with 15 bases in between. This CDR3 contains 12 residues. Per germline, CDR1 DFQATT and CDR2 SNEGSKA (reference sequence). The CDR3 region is CSAEERGAEQYV. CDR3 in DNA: TGCAGTGCCGAGGAAAGGGGAGCCGAGCAGTACGTC.

Written as DNA, the CDR3 is TGTGCCAGCAGTTACTCACATATCCCGGGACAGGGGTCCAGCGAGCAGTACGTC. Amino acid sequence: CASSYSHIPGQGSSEQYV. This chain links TRBV6-6 with TRBJ2-7; 10 bases are shared with TRBD1. The CDR3 runs 18 residues. V shed 0 bases, J shed 6 bases, and the junction held 14 bases outside the gene matches. The germline V gene has CDR1 MNHNY and CDR2 SVGAGI (reference sequence).

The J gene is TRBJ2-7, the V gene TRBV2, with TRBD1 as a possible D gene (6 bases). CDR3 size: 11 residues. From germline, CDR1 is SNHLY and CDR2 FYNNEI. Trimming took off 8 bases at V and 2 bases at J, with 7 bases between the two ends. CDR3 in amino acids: CASPGAYEQYV. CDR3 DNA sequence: TGTGCCAGCCCAGGGGCCTACGAGCAGTACGTC.

CDR3 protein: CASIPWGVNTEAFF. Here the CDR3 DNA reads TGTGCCAGCATCCCCTGGGGGGTAAACACTGAAGCTTTCTTT. The V gene is TRBV27, the J gene TRBJ1-1; a weak D match, TRBD1 (5 bases). The germline V and J ends were trimmed by 7 bases and 2 bases, with 14 bases remaining between them. Germline CDR1 reads MNHEY; CDR2 reads SMNVEV (reference sequence). The CDR3 is made up of 14 amino acids.

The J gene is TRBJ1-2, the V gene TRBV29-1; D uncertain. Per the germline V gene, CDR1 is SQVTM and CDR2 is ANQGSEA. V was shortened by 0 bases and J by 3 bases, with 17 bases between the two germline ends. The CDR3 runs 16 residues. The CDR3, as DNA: TGCAGCGTTGAAGATCCCTCAATAAAGAGTCACTATGGCTACACCTTC. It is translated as CSVEDPSIKSHYGYTF.

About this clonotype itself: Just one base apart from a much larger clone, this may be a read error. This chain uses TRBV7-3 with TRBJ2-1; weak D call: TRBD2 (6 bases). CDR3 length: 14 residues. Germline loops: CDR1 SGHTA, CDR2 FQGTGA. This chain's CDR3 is CANSGRSPRGEQFF. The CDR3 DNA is TGTGCCAACAGCGGGCGGAGCCCGAGGGGTGAGCAGTTCTTC.

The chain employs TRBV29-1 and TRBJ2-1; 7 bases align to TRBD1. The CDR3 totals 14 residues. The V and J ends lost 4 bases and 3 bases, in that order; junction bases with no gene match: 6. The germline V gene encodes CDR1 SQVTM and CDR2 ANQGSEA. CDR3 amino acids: CSVGARGSYNEQFF. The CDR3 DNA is TGCAGCGTTGGAGCCAGGGGGAGCTACAATGAGCAGTTCTTC.

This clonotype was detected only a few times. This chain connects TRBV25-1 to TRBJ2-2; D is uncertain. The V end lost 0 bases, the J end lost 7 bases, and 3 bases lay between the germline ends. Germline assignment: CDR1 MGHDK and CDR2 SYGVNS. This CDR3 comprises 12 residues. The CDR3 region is CASSEYNGELFF. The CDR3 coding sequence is TGTGCCAGCAGTGAATATAACGGGGAGCTGTTTTTT.

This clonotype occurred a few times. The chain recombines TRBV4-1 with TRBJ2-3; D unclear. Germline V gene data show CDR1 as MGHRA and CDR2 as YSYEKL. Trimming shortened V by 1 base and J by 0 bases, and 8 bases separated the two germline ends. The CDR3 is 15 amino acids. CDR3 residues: CASSQVHSSTDTQYF. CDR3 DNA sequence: TGCGCCAGCAGCCAAGTACATTCTAGCACAGATACGCAGTATTTT.

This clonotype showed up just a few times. Here the CDR3 reads CASSYGGGAQDTQYF. CDR3 coding DNA: TGTGCCAGCAGTTACGGCGGGGGGGCCCAAGATACGCAGTATTTT. V gene TRBV6-6 combines with J gene TRBJ2-3, with 9 bases lining up with TRBD2. The germline V gene encodes CDR1 MNHNY and CDR2 SVGAGI (reference sequence). Trimming cost V 2 bases and J 5 bases; bases outside gene matches: 5. The CDR3 loop spans 15 amino acids.

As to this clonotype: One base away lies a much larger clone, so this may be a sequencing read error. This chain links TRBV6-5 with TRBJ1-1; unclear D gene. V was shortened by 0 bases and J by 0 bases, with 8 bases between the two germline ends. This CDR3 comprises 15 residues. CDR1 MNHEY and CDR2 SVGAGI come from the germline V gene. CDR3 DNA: TGTGCCAGCAGTTACTCGACACCCATGAACACTGAAGCTTTCTTT. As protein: CASSYSTPMNTEAFF.

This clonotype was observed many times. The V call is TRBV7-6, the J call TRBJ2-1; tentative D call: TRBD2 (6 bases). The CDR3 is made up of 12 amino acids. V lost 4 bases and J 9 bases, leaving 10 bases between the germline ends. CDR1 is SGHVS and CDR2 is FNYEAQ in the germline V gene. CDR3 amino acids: CASSWGETEQFF. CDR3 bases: TGTGCCAGCAGCTGGGGGGAGACTGAGCAGTTCTTC.